Listed here is a single T cell receptor beta chain. This CDR3 region has 13 residues. Unmatched junction bases numbered 4, after V lost 5 bases and J lost 7 bases. Germline V gene data show CDR1 as MNHNY and CDR2 as SVGAGI (reference sequence). This entry is derived from a study of control samples from healthy donors and cancer patients. Generated by immunoSEQ multiplex PCR, the TCRdb table keeps only in-frame clones and is missing some. The sample holds under 85,000 clones, 65% to 90% seen once. The sample was PBMCs. The receptor was isolated from a man aged 55 to 70 with head and neck cancer. The rearrangement uses TRBV6-6 and TRBJ2-4, with 8 bases identical to TRBD1. The CDR3 region is CASSQTGENIQYF. CDR3 sequence (DNA): TGTGCCAGCAGTCAGACAGGGGAGAACATTCAGTACTTC.